This T cell receptor beta chain is drawn from a study of tumor-infiltrating lymphocytes in oesophageal squamous cell carcinoma. Via MiXCR, TCRdb re-called the PCR reads, giving one row per CDR3 protein. Of about 15,000 distinct CDR3 sequences in the sample, roughly 47% are singletons; the top ten hold about 45%. The ends lost 9 bases at V and 3 bases at J; junction bases unmatched: 6. Germline-derived CDR1 and CDR2 are SGHRS and YFSETQ. The CDR3 is 13 residues long. This chain links TRBV5-1 with TRBJ1-5, with TRBD1 matching over 7 bases. The sequencing input was blood. The receptor comes from a male donor with esophageal squamous cell carcinoma. The CDR3 reads CATTGEFNQPQHF. The CDR3 DNA is TGCGCCACCACAGGGGAGTTCAATCAGCCCCAGCATTTT.